The present T cell receptor beta chain was sequenced within a study of T cell responses to AZD1222 COVID-19 vaccine. Overall study findings and caveats: Spike-specific TCR breadth and depth were elevated following two AZD1222 doses.

In regard to this clone: Its antigen is not known.

Some clones are missing from TCRdb's copy, which holds only in-frame ones; the method was immunoSEQ multiplex PCR. The sample carries fewer than 150,000 clones, 92% recorded once. The germline V gene encodes CDR1 SQVTM and CDR2 ANQGSEA. V was cut by 6 bases and J by 2 bases, with 10 bases left in between. The length of the CDR3 is 12 residues. This specimen was peripheral blood, taken on day 0 of AZD1222 vaccination. The receptor comes from an adult in good health. The V gene is TRBV29-1, the J gene TRBJ1-1; a possible D gene is TRBD1 (5 bases). DNA for the CDR3: TGCAGCGTACAGGTCCTAAACACTGAAGCTTTCTTT. Translation gives CSVQVLNTEAFF.